This passage covers 16 T cell receptor beta chains from one sample sequenced in a study of T cell responses to AZD1222 COVID-19 vaccine. TCRdb keeps only in-frame clones here, not all; method: immunoSEQ multiplex PCR. Of 170,000 or so clones listed, 88% are singletons. Sample: peripheral blood, taken 28 days after the second AZD1222 dose. These receptors were taken from an adult who received the AZD1222 COVID-19 vaccine.

The chain links TRBV2 to TRBJ1-1; D is uncertain. Per germline, CDR1 SNHLY and CDR2 FYNNEI. Trimming removed 10 bases at V and 5 bases at J, with 17 bases between. The CDR3 contains 13 residues. Written as DNA, the CDR3 is TGTGCCACCACCCTTGGGCTTCGGACTGAAGCTTTCTTT. Its protein is CATTLGLRTEAFF.

The rearrangement links TRBV30 to TRBJ2-3; D is perhaps TRBD2 (6 bases). This CDR3 has 13 amino acids. The germline V and J ends were trimmed by 4 bases and 1 base, with 9 bases remaining between them. Germline CDR1 is GTSNPN and CDR2 is SVGIG (reference sequence). The CDR3 coding sequence is TGTGCCTGGATCGGAGGGGGCACAGATACGCAGTATTTT. It translates to CAWIGGGTDTQYF.

V usage is TRBV15 and J usage is TRBJ2-1; 8 bases fit TRBD1. This CDR3 has 16 amino acids. With V trimmed by 0 bases and J by 5 bases, 6 bases remained unmatched. Germline loops: CDR1 LNHNV, CDR2 YYDKDF (reference sequence). CDR3 DNA: TGTGCCACCAGCAGAGAGGGACAGGTACCCCACAATGAGCAGTTCTTC. Translated: CATSREGQVPHNEQFF.

The chain uses TRBV11-2 and TRBJ2-7; D gene uncertain. The CDR3 covers 11 residues. The germline V gene has CDR1 SGHAT and CDR2 FQNNGV. Trimming stripped 5 bases from V and 7 bases from J, with 9 bases between. The CDR3 DNA follows: TGTGCCAGCAGCATAATTCCGGAGCAGTACTTC. Translating it yields CASSIIPEQYF.

This clone has only a few counts. This chain links TRBV14 with TRBJ2-7; TRBD1 is a possible D gene (6 bases). V shed 4 bases and J shed 7 bases, with 29 bases lying between them. Germline V CDR1 and CDR2: SGHDN, FVKESK. The CDR3 consists of 18 residues. This chain's CDR3 is CASSPASTGYVRVMEQYF. The CDR3 DNA follows: TGTGCCAGCAGCCCGGCTTCCACAGGGTACGTCCGGGTCATGGAGCAGTACTTC.

This chain links TRBV3-1 (or the pseudogene TRBV3-2) with TRBJ2-7, with unresolved D. The CDR3 extends over 15 amino acids. Trimming left V 1 base short and J 2 bases short, with 12 bases between. From germline, CDR1 is LGHDT and CDR2 YNNKEL (reference sequence). The CDR3, as DNA: TGTGCCAGCAGCCAAGGGGCAGTGTACGCCTACGAGCAGTACTTC. Amino acids: CASSQGAVYAYEQYF.

This clone was seen just once. The chain employs TRBV11-2 and TRBJ2-2, with a possible D match to TRBD1 (6 bases). Germline lookup yields CDR1 SGHAT and CDR2 FQNNGV. The ends were cut back, 4 bases at V and 7 bases at J, with 16 bases in the middle. CDR3 length: 15 amino acids. This CDR3 reads CASSSQGILNGELFF. The DNA for the CDR3 is TGTGCCAGCAGCTCTCAGGGGATTCTCAACGGGGAGCTGTTTTTT.

The J gene is TRBJ1-4, the V gene TRBV15; D unresolved. V was trimmed by 0 bases and J by 3 bases, leaving 11 bases between them. This CDR3 is built from 16 residues. Germline V gives CDR1 LNHNV, CDR2 YYDKDF (reference sequence). CDR3 bases: TGTGCCACCAGCAGAGAACGGTATGAGGCTAATGAAAAACTGTTTTTT. Its protein is CATSRERYEANEKLFF.

The chain is built from TRBV3-1 (or the pseudogene TRBV3-2) and TRBJ2-3; maybe TRBD2 (7 bases). V was shortened by 4 bases and J by 5 bases, with 22 bases between the two germline ends. CDR3 length: 17 amino acids. Germline-derived CDR1 and CDR2 are LGHDT and YNNKEL (reference sequence). Here the CDR3 DNA reads TGTGCCAGCAGCCTCTCGAGAGGGGGGGCTATCGGAGATACGCAGTATTTT. Translating it yields CASSLSRGGAIGDTQYF.

The CDR3 DNA is TGTGCCAGCAGCGTATCAGGGGGAAGCAATCAGCCCCAGCATTTT. As protein: CASSVSGGSNQPQHF. The chain employs TRBV9 and TRBJ1-5; 7 bases agree with TRBD1. V gave up 1 base and J gave up 1 base; unmatched junction bases: 2. Germline V gene sequence: CDR1 SGDLS, CDR2 YYNGEE. The CDR3 extends over 15 amino acids.

This clone was seen only once. V usage is TRBV5-1 and J usage is TRBJ2-7; the D is unclear. The V gene's germline CDR1 is SGHRS and CDR2 YFSETQ. This CDR3 region has 13 residues. Trimming removed 0 bases at V and 6 bases at J, with 10 bases between. The CDR3 coding sequence is TGCGCCAGCAGCTTGGGCCCAGGTTTCGAGCAGTACTTC. Translating it yields CASSLGPGFEQYF.

The chain is built from TRBV9 and TRBJ2-5; 13 bases map to TRBD2. There are 18 residues in the CDR3. V dropped 3 bases and J dropped 5; count of bases not matched to a gene: 13. The V gene's germline CDR1 is SGDLS and CDR2 YYNGEE. The CDR3 DNA reads as TGTGCCAGCAGCGCTAGACTAGCGGGGGGCCGAGCCTCCGAGACCCAGTACTTC. Protein product: CASSARLAGGRASETQYF.

V gene TRBV6-5 combines with J gene TRBJ2-7; weak D call: TRBD2 (6 bases). Trimming removed 5 bases from V and 3 bases from J, with 14 bases in between. There are 14 residues in the CDR3. Per the germline V gene, CDR1 is MNHEY and CDR2 is SVGAGI. The CDR3: CASSTRDVGYEQYF. CDR3 sequence (DNA): TGTGCCAGCAGTACGCGGGACGTGGGCTACGAGCAGTACTTC.

The V call is TRBV6-2 or TRBV6-3, the J call TRBJ1-5, with a possible D match to TRBD1 (5 bases). This CDR3 has 15 amino acids. Trimming pared 3 bases from V and 2 bases from J, leaving 11 bases between. CDR1 is MNHEY, CDR2 SVGEGT, per germline. The CDR3 sequence: CASSYRGTGNQPQHF. The DNA of the CDR3 is TGTGCCAGCAGTTATCGGGGGACTGGCAATCAGCCCCAGCATTTT.

The chain couples TRBV7-3 to TRBJ2-3, with TRBD2 matching over 7 bases. The length of the CDR3 is 15 residues. CDR1 SGHTA and CDR2 FQGTGA come from the germline V gene. V dropped 2 bases and J dropped 3; count of bases not matched to a gene: 5. CDR3 coding DNA: TGTGCCAGCAGCTTATCGGGGGGTAGAACAGATACGCAGTATTTT. It yields the protein CASSLSGGRTDTQYF. The whole variable domain, filled in from reference TRBV7-3 and TRBJ2-3, reads GAGVSQTPSNKVTEKGKYVELRCDPISGHTALYWYRQSLGQGPEFLIYFQGTGAADDSGLPNDRFFAVRPEGSVSTLKIQRTERGDSAVYLCASSLSGGRTDTQYFGPGTRLTVL.

The J gene is TRBJ2-7, the V gene TRBV7-9, with 9 bases aligning to TRBD2. Germline-derived CDR1 and CDR2 are SEHNR and FQNEAQ (reference sequence). The trim removed 6 bases at V and 5 bases at J, leaving 20 bases unmatched. This CDR3 spans 18 amino acids. The chain's CDR3 is CASSSGDLAGKSRHEQYF. The CDR3 DNA reads TGTGCCAGCAGTTCAGGGGATCTAGCGGGGAAATCCCGCCACGAGCAGTACTTC.